These 31 T cell receptor beta chains were all obtained from the same sample, sequenced in a study of blood T cells in healthy people across ages. Together with a sample-barcoded 5' primer, a J-beta primer mix was included in a second PCR lasting roughly 7 to 11 cycles. TCRdb itself ran the 5' RACE reads through MiXCR, one entry per CDR3 protein. This table holds about 780,000 distinct CDR3 sequences, about half found once. Sequencing was performed on blood. The source of these receptors is a man aged 80 or over in good health.

This clonotype came up many times. This chain uses TRBV12-3 or TRBV12-4 with TRBJ2-5, with no clear D. The CDR3 extends over 12 amino acids. V lost 4 bases to trimming and J lost 5 bases, with 8 bases between them. The CDR3 reads CASSSGRETQYF. The DNA of the CDR3 is TGTGCCAGCAGTTCAGGTCGCGAGACCCAGTACTTC.

In this sample, this clonotype turned up once. V is TRBV3-1 and J is TRBJ1-1, with 7 bases lining up with TRBD1. Trimming took 1 base from V and 8 from J; bases not matched to a gene: 4. CDR1 and CDR2 from the germline V gene are LGHDT and YNNKEL (reference sequence). The CDR3 consists of 13 residues. The CDR3 DNA reads as TGTGCCAGCAGCCAAGTTACAGGGGCCGAAGCTTTCTTT. This encodes CASSQVTGAEAFF.

This clonotype has a handful of counts. The chain has TRBV28 and TRBJ2-7; possibly TRBD1 or TRBD2 for D (5 bases each). V was clipped by 3 bases and J by 5 bases, with 17 bases between them. The V gene's germline CDR1 is MDHEN and CDR2 SYDVKM. There are 15 residues in the CDR3. The CDR3 DNA reads as TGTGCCAGCAGTTTCCCGGGGCTGAGGAGGAACGAGCAGTACTTC. Translated, it gives CASSFPGLRRNEQYF.

The chain carries TRBV12-3 or TRBV12-4 and TRBJ2-1; no definite D call. The CDR3 sequence is 13 residues long. V was trimmed by 6 bases and J by 12 bases, leaving 18 bases between them. The CDR3 here is CASSPTTRYGQFF. CDR3 nucleotides: TGTGCCAGCAGCCCTACGACGAGGTACGGGCAGTTCTTC.

This clonotype was counted only a few times. The V and J genes are TRBV5-1 and TRBJ2-7, with TRBD2 matching 7 bases. The CDR3 is 15 amino acids. Losses at the gene ends were 4 bases for V and 2 bases for J; bases not matched to a gene: 9. In germline, CDR1 is SGHRS, CDR2 YFSETQ. CDR3 in DNA: TGCGCCAGCAGCGTCGGCAGCGGGACCCCCTACGAGCAGTACTTC. This sequence encodes CASSVGSGTPYEQYF. Looking up the rest from reference TRBV5-1 and TRBJ2-7 gives the full variable domain: KAGVTQTPRYLIKTRGQQVTLSCSPISGHRSVSWYQQTPGQGLQFLFEYFSETQRNKGNFPGRFSGRQFSNSRSEMNVSTLELGDSALYLCASSVGSGTPYEQYFGPGTRLTVT.

This chain connects TRBV11-1 to TRBJ2-1; 7 bases match TRBD2. Trimming removed 0 bases from V and 7 bases from J; junction bases left unmatched: 9. The V gene's germline CDR1 is SGHAT and CDR2 FQDESV (reference sequence). This CDR3 has 16 amino acids. In DNA form, the CDR3 reads TGTGCCAGCAGCTTAGCGTATAAGGGAGGGTCTAATGAGCAGTTCTTC. Translating gives CASSLAYKGGSNEQFF.

This chain links TRBV20-1 with TRBJ2-5, with 12 bases matching TRBD2. The J call may be in error: the DNA end matches TRBJ2-7 better. The CDR3 contains 15 residues. The germline gives CDR1 DFQATT, CDR2 SNEGSKA (reference sequence). The CDR3: CSARELAGGPYEQYF. The DNA of the CDR3 is TGCAGTGCTAGAGAGCTAGCGGGAGGGCCATACGAGCAGTACTTC.

This clonotype came up a few times. The V call is TRBV9, the J call TRBJ2-3; TRBD2 might be the D (5 bases). This CDR3 has 16 residues. Trimming shortened V by 0 bases and J by 0 bases, and 11 bases separated the two germline ends. From germline, CDR1 is SGDLS and CDR2 YYNGEE. The CDR3 loop reads CASSVGGDGSTDTQYF. Here the CDR3 DNA reads TGTGCCAGCAGCGTAGGGGGAGATGGAAGCACAGATACGCAGTATTTT.

This chain joins TRBV11-3 and TRBJ1-6; possibly TRBD1 for D (5 bases). The CDR3 is made up of 16 amino acids. In germline, CDR1 is SGHNT, CDR2 YENEEA. Trimming cost V 0 bases and J 7 bases, with 13 bases left between them. CDR3 sequence reads: CASSLDPEGRNSPLHF. The CDR3 nucleotides read TGTGCCAGCAGCTTAGACCCCGAGGGGCGGAATTCACCCCTCCACTTT.

In its sample, this clonotype was seen a few times. This chain connects TRBV24-1 to TRBJ2-1, with no clear D. V dropped 4 bases and J dropped 7 bases, with 16 bases sitting between them. CDR1 and CDR2 (germline): KGHDR, SFDVKD. The CDR3 contains 15 residues. The CDR3, as DNA: TGTGCCACCAGTGACCCGCCCGGACGAAGGAATGAGCAGTTCTTC. Protein product: CATSDPPGRRNEQFF.

This clonotype was picked up a small number of times. The chain combines TRBV7-2 with TRBJ2-7; unclear D gene. Trimming cost V 3 bases and J 7 bases, with 22 bases left between them. CDR1 is SGHTA and CDR2 is FQGNSA in the germline V gene. CDR3 size: 16 residues. CDR3 sequence: CASSFNKVSSYNEQYF. DNA for the CDR3: TGTGCCAGCAGCTTCAATAAGGTTTCATCCTACAATGAGCAGTACTTC.

Only a few counts were recorded for this clonotype. This chain joins TRBV28 and TRBJ2-1; 7 bases align to TRBD1. There are 12 residues in the CDR3. Looked up from germline, CDR1 is MDHEN and CDR2 is SYDVKM. CDR3 bases: TGTGTCATCAGTGTCCCAGGGGGTGAGCAGTTCTTC. Translating it yields CVISVPGGEQFF.

In this sample, this clonotype turned up a few times. The chain employs TRBV4-2 and TRBJ2-7, with TRBD2 as a possible D gene (6 bases). The CDR3 length is 16 residues. Germline values: CDR1 LGHNA, CDR2 YNFKEQ. Trimming took off 0 bases at V and 7 bases at J, with 19 bases between the two ends. The CDR3 DNA follows: TGTGCCAGCAGCCAAGATCGCGGCGGGGCCTACAATGAGCAGTACTTC. It is translated as CASSQDRGGAYNEQYF.

This clonotype turned up a few times. V usage is TRBV12-3 or TRBV12-4 and J usage is TRBJ2-3; 9 bases agree with TRBD1. Germline trimming cut 5 bases from V and 3 bases from J; bases unmatched to any gene: 6. The CDR3 totals 15 residues. The CDR3 sequence: CASSLQGARTDTQYF. For the CDR3, the DNA is TGTGCCAGCAGTCTACAGGGGGCGCGGACAGATACGCAGTATTTT.

The J gene is TRBJ2-2, the V gene TRBV12-3 or TRBV12-4; D perhaps matches TRBD2 (5 bases). V lost 7 bases to trimming and J lost 8 bases, with 11 bases between them. The CDR3 consists of 12 residues. The CDR3, as DNA: TGTGCCAGCAAAACGGGGAGTGGGGAGCTGTTTTTT. This codes for CASKTGSGELFF.

The V gene is TRBV29-1, the J gene TRBJ1-2; D is possibly TRBD1 (6 bases). The V end lost 6 bases, the J end lost 4 bases, and 12 bases lay between the germline ends. Germline CDR1 is SQVTM and CDR2 is ANQGSEA. The CDR3 length is 12 residues. The CDR3 DNA reads TGCAGCGTCTTCAGACAGGCCTATGGCTACACCTTC. This codes for CSVFRQAYGYTF. The full variable domain, its missing parts supplied by reference TRBV29-1 and TRBJ1-2, is SAVISQKPSRDICQRGTSLTIQCQVDSQVTMMFWYRQQPGQSLTLIATANQGSEATYESGFVIDKFPISRPNLTFSTLTVSNMSPEDSSIYLCSVFRQAYGYTFGSGTRLTVV.

The rearrangement links TRBV14 to TRBJ2-1, with 9 positions matching TRBD2. The CDR3 runs 16 residues. Trimming removed 3 bases from V and 1 base from J; junction bases left unmatched: 4. The germline V gene has CDR1 SGHDN and CDR2 FVKESK. CDR3 in amino acids: CASSQASGASYNEQFF. For the CDR3, the DNA is TGTGCCAGCAGCCAGGCTAGCGGGGCTTCCTACAATGAGCAGTTCTTC. Looking up the rest from reference TRBV14 and TRBJ2-1 gives the full variable domain: EAGVTQFPSHSVIEKGQTVTLRCDPISGHDNLYWYRRVMGKEIKFLLHFVKESKQDESGMPNNRFLAERTGGTYSTLKVQPAELEDSGVYFCASSQASGASYNEQFFGPGTRLTVL.

A few counts support this clonotype. The J gene is TRBJ2-3, the V gene TRBV6-1; possible D gene TRBD1, 5 bases. Germline V gene lookup returns CDR1 MNHNS and CDR2 SASEGT. Trimming shortened V by 3 bases and J by 2 bases, and 9 bases separated the two germline ends. The CDR3 is 14 residues long. In DNA form, the CDR3 reads TGTGCCAGCAGTGATCAGGGCCTCACAGATACGCAGTATTTT. Encoded protein: CASSDQGLTDTQYF.

The gene calls are TRBV6-2 or TRBV6-3 and TRBJ1-2, with D possibly matching TRBD1 (6 bases). The ends were cut back, 2 bases at V and 5 bases at J, with 15 bases in the middle. This CDR3 spans 15 amino acids. Germline V lookup: CDR1 MNHEY, CDR2 SVGEGT. The DNA of the CDR3 is TGTGCCAGCAGTTACGTTCGGGACACTATTTATGGCTACACCTTC. It specifies CASSYVRDTIYGYTF.

In its sample, this clonotype was seen a few times. The CDR3 here is CASSSQSGGSYEQYF. CDR3 bases: TGTGCCAGCAGCTCCCAGTCCGGGGGGAGCTACGAGCAGTACTTC. This chain connects TRBV7-2 to TRBJ2-7; 7 bases are shared with TRBD2. This CDR3 contains 15 residues. Trimming removed 4 bases from V and 3 bases from J; junction bases left unmatched: 9. CDR1 is SGHTA and CDR2 is FQGNSA in the germline V gene.

This clonotype was found many times. The chain joins TRBV27 to TRBJ2-3; a possible D gene is TRBD1 (6 bases). There are 16 residues in the CDR3. Germline lookup yields CDR1 MNHEY and CDR2 SMNVEV (reference sequence). The V end lost 5 bases, the J end lost 5 bases, and 20 bases lay between the germline ends. The CDR3: CASSPRQVDGRDTQYF. The CDR3 DNA reads as TGTGCCAGCAGTCCGAGACAGGTAGATGGCCGAGATACGCAGTATTTT.

The chain combines TRBV20-1 with TRBJ2-1, with TRBD2 identical over 7 bases. Germline CDR1 DFQATT, CDR2 SNEGSKA (reference sequence). This CDR3 contains 14 residues. The J segment lost 2 bases and the V segment lost 6 bases, leaving 7 bases of the junction unmatched. DNA of the CDR3: TGCAGTGCACCTGCGGGGGAAACCTACAATGAGCAGTTCTTC. This translates into CSAPAGETYNEQFF.

The sample holds many counts of this clonotype. The chain joins TRBV7-2 to TRBJ2-7, with D possibly being TRBD2 (5 bases). Germline lookup yields CDR1 SGHTA and CDR2 FQGNSA. The CDR3 runs 15 residues. The ends were cut back, 2 bases at V and 4 bases at J, with 15 bases in the middle. The CDR3 bases are TGTGCCAGCAGCTTATCCACCGGGATAACATACGAGCAGTACTTC. Its protein is CASSLSTGITYEQYF.

This clonotype has just a few counts. The chain employs TRBV15 and TRBJ2-7; D may be TRBD1 (6 bases). V lost 0 bases and J 2 bases, leaving 11 bases between the germline ends. CDR1 is LNHNV, CDR2 YYDKDF, per germline (reference sequence). This CDR3 has 15 residues. This chain's CDR3 is CATSRDPGEAYEQYF. The CDR3 DNA sequence: TGTGCCACCAGCAGAGATCCAGGGGAAGCCTACGAGCAGTACTTC.

V and J are TRBV7-2 and TRBJ2-2; D possibly corresponds to TRBD2 (5 bases). This CDR3 has 16 amino acids. The V and J ends lost 2 bases and 4 bases respectively, with 14 bases between them. Germline values: CDR1 SGHTA, CDR2 FQGNSA. The CDR3 protein is CASSLRVGRGTGELFF. The CDR3 nucleotides are TGTGCCAGCAGCTTAAGAGTGGGTCGGGGCACCGGGGAGCTGTTTTTT.

On this clonotype: Being one base from a much bigger clone, this may be a read error. The chain combines TRBV10-3 with TRBJ2-7; D is possibly TRBD1 (7 bases). This CDR3 comprises 18 residues. Germline assignment: CDR1 ENHRY and CDR2 SYGVKD. The V end was cut by 4 bases, the J end by 2 bases, with 24 bases between. The CDR3 is CAISGGAKFRGSPYEQYF. CDR3 DNA: TGTGCCATCAGTGGGGGGGCGAAATTCAGGGGGAGCCCCTACGAGCAGTACTTC.

This clonotype was observed many times. The chain has TRBV3-1 and TRBJ1-2, with a possible D match to TRBD1 (5 bases). Germline V CDR1 and CDR2: LGHDT, YNNKEL (reference sequence). This CDR3 region has 12 residues. Trimming shortened V by 4 bases and J by 4 bases, and 7 bases separated the two germline ends. The DNA for the CDR3 is TGTGCCAGCAGCCGCGGGGGCTATGGCTACACCTTC. This encodes CASSRGGYGYTF.

The chain employs TRBV5-1 and TRBJ2-4; D might be TRBD1 or TRBD2, each matching 7 bases. Trimming took 4 bases from V and 13 from J, leaving 18 bases between them. CDR1 SGHRS and CDR2 YFSETQ come from the germline V gene. This CDR3 region has 13 residues. The CDR3 DNA reads as TGCGCCAGCAGCGAGGGAGGGGGCGTCGTGCAGTACTTC. This gives the protein CASSEGGGVVQYF.

The rearrangement links TRBV27 to TRBJ1-1; 7 bases are shared with TRBD1. The CDR3 contains 14 residues. Looked up from germline, CDR1 is MNHEY and CDR2 is SMNVEV (reference sequence). V dropped 6 bases and J dropped 2; count of bases not matched to a gene: 6. The CDR3 reads CASRRTGSNTEAFF. In DNA form, the CDR3 reads TGTGCCAGCAGAAGGACAGGCTCTAACACTGAAGCTTTCTTT.

The CDR3 DNA follows: TGCAGCGTTGGCCAGGGGACTAGCAATCAGCCCCAGCATTTT. Translating gives CSVGQGTSNQPQHF. This chain joins TRBV29-1 and TRBJ1-5; weak D call: TRBD1 (6 bases). Looked up from germline, CDR1 is SQVTM and CDR2 is ANQGSEA. This CDR3 has 14 residues. V lost 4 bases and J lost 0, with 10 bases in between.

V is TRBV6-2 or TRBV6-3 and J is TRBJ2-5; weak D call: TRBD1 (7 bases). The end of the DNA aligns better with TRBJ2-7, so the J call may be wrong. The germline V gene encodes CDR1 MNHEY and CDR2 SVGEGT. The CDR3 is made up of 14 amino acids. In DNA, the CDR3 is TGTGCCAGCAGTGGAGGGACAGAACCTGACGAGCAGTACTTC. Translated: CASSGGTEPDEQYF.